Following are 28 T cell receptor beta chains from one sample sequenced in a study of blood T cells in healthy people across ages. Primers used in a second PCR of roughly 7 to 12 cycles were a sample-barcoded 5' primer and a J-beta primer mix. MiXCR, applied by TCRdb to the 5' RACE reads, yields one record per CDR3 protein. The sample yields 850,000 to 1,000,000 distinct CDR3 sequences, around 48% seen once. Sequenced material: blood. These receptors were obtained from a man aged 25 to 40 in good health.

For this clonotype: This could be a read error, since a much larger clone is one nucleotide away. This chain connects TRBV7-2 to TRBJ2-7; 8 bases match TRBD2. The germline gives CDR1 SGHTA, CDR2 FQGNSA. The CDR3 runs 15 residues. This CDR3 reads CAGSPPGTSTREQYF. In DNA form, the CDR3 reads TGTGCCGGCAGCCCGCCCGGGACTAGTACGCGCGAGCAGTACTTC. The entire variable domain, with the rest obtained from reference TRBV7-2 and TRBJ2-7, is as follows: GAGVSQSPSNKVTEKGKDVELRCDPISGHTALYWYRQSLGQGLEFLIYFQGNSAPDKSGLPSDRFSAERTGGSVSTLTIQRTQQEDSAVYLCAGSPPGTSTREQYFGPGTRLTVT.

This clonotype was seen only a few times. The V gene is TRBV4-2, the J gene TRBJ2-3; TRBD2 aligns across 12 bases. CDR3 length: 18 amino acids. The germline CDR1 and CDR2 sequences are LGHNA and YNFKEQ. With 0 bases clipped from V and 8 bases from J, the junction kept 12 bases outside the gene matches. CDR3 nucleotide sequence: TGTGCCAGCAGCCAAGATTTACCGCTAGCGGGGGGGCCAGTTACGCAGTATTTT. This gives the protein CASSQDLPLAGGPVTQYF.

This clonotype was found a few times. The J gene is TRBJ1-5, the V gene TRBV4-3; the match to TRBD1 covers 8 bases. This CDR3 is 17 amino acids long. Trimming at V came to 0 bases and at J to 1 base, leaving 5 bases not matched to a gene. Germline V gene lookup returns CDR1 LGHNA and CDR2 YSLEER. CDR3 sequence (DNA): TGCGCCAGCAGCCAAGAAAGGACAGGGCCAAGCAATCAGCCCCAGCATTTT. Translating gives CASSQERTGPSNQPQHF.

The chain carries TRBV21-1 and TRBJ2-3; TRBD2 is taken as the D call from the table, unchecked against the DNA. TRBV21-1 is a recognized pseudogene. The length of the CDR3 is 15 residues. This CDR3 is CASSKKRDRTDAQYF. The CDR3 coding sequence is TGTGCCAGCAGCAAAAAGAGGGACCGCACAGATGCGCAGTATTTT.

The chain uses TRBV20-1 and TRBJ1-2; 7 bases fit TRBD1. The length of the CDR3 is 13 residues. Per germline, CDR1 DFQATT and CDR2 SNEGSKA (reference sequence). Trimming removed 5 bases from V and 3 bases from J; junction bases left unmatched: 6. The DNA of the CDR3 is TGCAGTGCTTTACAGGGGAGCGACTATGGCTACACCTTC. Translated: CSALQGSDYGYTF.

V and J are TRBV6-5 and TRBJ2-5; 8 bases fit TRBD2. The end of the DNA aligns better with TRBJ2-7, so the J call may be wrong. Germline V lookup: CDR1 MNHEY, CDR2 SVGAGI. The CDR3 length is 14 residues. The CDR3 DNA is TGTGCCAGCAGTTATCAGCGGGAGTTGGACGAGCAGTACTTC. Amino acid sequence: CASSYQRELDEQYF.

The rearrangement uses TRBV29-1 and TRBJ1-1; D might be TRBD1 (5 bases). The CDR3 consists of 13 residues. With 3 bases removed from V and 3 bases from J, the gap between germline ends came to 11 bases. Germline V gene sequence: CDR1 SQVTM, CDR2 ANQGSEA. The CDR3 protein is CSVEGTGDTEAFF. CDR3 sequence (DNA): TGCAGCGTTGAGGGGACCGGGGACACTGAAGCTTTCTTT.

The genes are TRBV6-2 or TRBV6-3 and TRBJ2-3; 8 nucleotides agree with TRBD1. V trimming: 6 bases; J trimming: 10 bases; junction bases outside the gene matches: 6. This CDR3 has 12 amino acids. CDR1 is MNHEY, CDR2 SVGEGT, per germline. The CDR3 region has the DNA TGTGCCAGCAGCCCGGACAGGGCGGCGCAGTATTTT. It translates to CASSPDRAAQYF.

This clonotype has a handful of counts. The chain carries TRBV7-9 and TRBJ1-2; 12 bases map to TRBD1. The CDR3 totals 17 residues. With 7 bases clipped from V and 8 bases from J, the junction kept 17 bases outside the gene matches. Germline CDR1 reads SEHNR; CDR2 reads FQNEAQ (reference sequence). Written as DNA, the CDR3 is TGTGCCAGCACCCCTCACCCGGGACAGGGGGCGAGTTTCGGCTACACCTTC. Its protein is CASTPHPGQGASFGYTF.

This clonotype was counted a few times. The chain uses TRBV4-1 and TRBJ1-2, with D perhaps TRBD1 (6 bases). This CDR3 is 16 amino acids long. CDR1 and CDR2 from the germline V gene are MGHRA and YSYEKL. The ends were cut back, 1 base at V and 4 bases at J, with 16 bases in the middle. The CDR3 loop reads CASSQVLTGDGYGYTF. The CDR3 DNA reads TGCGCCAGCAGCCAAGTCCTGACAGGAGACGGCTATGGCTACACCTTC.

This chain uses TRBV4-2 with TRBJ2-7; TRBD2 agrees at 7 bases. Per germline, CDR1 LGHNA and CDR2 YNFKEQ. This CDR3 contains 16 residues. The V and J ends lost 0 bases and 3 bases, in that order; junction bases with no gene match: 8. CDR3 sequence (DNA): TGTGCCAGCAGCCAAGATCGAACGGGGGGTATCTACGAGCAGTACTTC. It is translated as CASSQDRTGGIYEQYF.

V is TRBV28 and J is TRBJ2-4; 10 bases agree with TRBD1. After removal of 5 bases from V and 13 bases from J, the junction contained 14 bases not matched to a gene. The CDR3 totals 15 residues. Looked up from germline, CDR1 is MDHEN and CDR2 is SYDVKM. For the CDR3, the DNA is TGTGCCAGCAGTGTACCGGGACAGGGGCCTCGGGAGCAGTACTTC. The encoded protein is CASSVPGQGPREQYF.

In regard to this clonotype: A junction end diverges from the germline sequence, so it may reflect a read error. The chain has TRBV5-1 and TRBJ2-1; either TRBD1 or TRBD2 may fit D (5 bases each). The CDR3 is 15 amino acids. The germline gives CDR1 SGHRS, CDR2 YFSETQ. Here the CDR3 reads CAGSLELAGYNEQFF. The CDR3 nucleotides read TGCGCCGGCAGCTTGGAGCTAGCAGGGTACAATGAGCAGTTCTTC.

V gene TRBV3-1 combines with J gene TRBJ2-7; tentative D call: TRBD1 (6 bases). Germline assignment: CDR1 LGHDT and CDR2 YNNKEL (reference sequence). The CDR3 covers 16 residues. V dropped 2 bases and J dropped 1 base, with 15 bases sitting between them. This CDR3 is CASSQSTGLRSYEQYF. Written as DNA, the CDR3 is TGTGCCAGCAGCCAAAGTACAGGGTTGAGATCCTACGAGCAGTACTTC.

In DNA, the CDR3 is TGTGCCAGCAGATACGACAGGGTAGGAGAGACCCAGTACTTC. It translates to CASRYDRVGETQYF. V is TRBV7-9 and J is TRBJ2-5, with TRBD1 identical over 7 bases. With 6 bases clipped from V and 4 bases from J, the junction kept 8 bases outside the gene matches. The CDR3 spans 14 residues. Germline CDR1 and CDR2: SEHNR and FQNEAQ (reference sequence). Complete variable domain (other parts from reference TRBV7-9 and TRBJ2-5): DTGVSQNPRHKITKRGQNVTFRCDPISEHNRLYWYRQTLGQGPEFLTYFQNEAQLEKSRLLSDRFSAERPKGSFSTLEIQRTEQGDSAMYLCASRYDRVGETQYFGPGTRLLVL.

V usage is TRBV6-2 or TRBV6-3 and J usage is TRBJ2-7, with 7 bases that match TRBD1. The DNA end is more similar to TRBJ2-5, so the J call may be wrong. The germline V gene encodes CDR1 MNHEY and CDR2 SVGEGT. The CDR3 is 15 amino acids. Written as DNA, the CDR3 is TGTGCCAGCAGTCCCGACAGGGACCGGATAGAGACCCAGTACTTC. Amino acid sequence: CASSPDRDRIETQYF.

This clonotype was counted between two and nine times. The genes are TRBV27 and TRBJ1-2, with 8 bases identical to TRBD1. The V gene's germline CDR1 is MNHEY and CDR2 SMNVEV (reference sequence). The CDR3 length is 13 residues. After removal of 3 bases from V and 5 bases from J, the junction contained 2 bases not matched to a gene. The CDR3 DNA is TGTGCCAGCAGTTTCCGACAGGGGTATGGCTACACCTTC. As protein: CASSFRQGYGYTF.

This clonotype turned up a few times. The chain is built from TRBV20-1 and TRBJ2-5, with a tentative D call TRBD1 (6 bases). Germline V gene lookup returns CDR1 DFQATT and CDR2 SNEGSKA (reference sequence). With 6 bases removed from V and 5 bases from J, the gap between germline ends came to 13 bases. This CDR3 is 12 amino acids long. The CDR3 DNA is TGCAGTGCCACCCCAGGGGCGGAGACCCAGTACTTC. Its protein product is CSATPGAETQYF.

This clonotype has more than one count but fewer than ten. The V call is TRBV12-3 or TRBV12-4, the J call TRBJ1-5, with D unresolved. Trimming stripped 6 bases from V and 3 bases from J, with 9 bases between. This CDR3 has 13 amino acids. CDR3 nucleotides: TGTGCCAGCAGCCCGGACGACAATCAGCCCCAGCATTTT. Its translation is CASSPDDNQPQHF.

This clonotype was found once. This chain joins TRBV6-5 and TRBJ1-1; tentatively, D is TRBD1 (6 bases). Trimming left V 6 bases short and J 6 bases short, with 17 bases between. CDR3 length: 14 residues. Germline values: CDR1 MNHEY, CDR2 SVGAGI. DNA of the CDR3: TGTGCCAGCAGCCAAGGGGGACTGAGGTCTGAAGCTTTCTTT. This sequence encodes CASSQGGLRSEAFF.

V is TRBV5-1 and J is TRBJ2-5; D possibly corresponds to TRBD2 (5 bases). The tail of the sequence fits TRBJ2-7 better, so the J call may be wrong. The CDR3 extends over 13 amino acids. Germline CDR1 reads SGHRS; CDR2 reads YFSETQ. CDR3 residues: CASSLKGEGEQYF. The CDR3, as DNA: TGCGCCAGCAGCTTGAAGGGAGAGGGCGAGCAGTACTTC.

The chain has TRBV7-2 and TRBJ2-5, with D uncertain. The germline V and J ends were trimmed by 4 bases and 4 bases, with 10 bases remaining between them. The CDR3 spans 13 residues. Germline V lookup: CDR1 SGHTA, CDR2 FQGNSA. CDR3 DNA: TGTGCCAGCAGCTCCTCCGGGCCAGAGACCCAGTACTTC. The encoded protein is CASSSSGPETQYF.

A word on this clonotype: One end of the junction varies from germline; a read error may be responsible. In DNA, the CDR3 is TGTGCCGGCAGCTCAATGAACAGGGGAGGTTATATCGGGGAGCTGTTTTTT. Translation: CAGSSMNRGGYIGELFF. This chain joins TRBV7-2 and TRBJ2-2, with a weak D call TRBD1 (7 bases). The CDR3 totals 17 residues. Per germline, CDR1 SGHTA and CDR2 FQGNSA.

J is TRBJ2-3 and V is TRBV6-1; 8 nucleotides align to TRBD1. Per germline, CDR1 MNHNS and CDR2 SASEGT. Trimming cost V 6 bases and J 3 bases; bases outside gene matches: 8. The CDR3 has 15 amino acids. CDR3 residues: CASSAWTGLTDTQYF. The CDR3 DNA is TGTGCCAGCAGCGCCTGGACAGGGTTGACAGATACGCAGTATTTT.

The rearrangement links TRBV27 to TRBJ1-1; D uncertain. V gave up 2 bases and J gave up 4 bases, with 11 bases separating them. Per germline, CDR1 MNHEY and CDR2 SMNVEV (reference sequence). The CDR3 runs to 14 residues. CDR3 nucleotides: TGTGCCAGCAGTTTAAGGAGTTCGGGCACTGAAGCTTTCTTT. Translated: CASSLRSSGTEAFF.

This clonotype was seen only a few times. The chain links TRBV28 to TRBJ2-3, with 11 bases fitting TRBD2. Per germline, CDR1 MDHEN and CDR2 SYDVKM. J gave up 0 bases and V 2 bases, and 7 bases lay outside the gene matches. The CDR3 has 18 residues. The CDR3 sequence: CASSLHSSGGPSTDTQYF. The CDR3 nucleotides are TGTGCCAGCAGTTTACACTCTAGCGGGGGGCCGAGCACAGATACGCAGTATTTT.

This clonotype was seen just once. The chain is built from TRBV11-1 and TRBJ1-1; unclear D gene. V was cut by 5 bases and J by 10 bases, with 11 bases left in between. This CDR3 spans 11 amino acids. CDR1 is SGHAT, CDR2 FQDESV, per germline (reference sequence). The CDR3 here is CASSVLRGAFF. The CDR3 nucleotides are TGTGCCAGCAGCGTGTTACGAGGAGCTTTCTTT.

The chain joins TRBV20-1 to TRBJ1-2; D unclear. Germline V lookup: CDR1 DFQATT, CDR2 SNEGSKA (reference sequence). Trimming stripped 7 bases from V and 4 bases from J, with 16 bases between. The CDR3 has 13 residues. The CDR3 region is CSVLSGRRYGYTF. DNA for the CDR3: TGCAGTGTCTTGAGCGGCCGCCGCTATGGCTACACCTTC.